This T cell receptor (beta chain) was captured in a study of T cell clones after liver transplantation. This CDR3 spans 14 amino acids. Germline CDR1 MNHEY, CDR2 SVGAGI. Deletions cut 2 bases from V and 5 bases from J, with 13 bases between. The assay was immunoSEQ multiplex PCR, and TCRdb's table has in-frame clones only and misses some. The sample contains some 60,000 clones, about 73% of which appear only once. The TCR comes from a human patient who received a liver transplant. Some T cells may trace back to the graft donor. Sample: CD4+ T cells from blood, taken at the approximately 15-month timepoint. The gene calls are TRBV6-5 and TRBJ2-7; D possibly corresponds to TRBD2 (5 bases). CDR3 nucleotide sequence: TGTGCCAGCAGTTACGGATGGGAGTCCGACGAGCAGTACTTC. Translated: CASSYGWESDEQYF.